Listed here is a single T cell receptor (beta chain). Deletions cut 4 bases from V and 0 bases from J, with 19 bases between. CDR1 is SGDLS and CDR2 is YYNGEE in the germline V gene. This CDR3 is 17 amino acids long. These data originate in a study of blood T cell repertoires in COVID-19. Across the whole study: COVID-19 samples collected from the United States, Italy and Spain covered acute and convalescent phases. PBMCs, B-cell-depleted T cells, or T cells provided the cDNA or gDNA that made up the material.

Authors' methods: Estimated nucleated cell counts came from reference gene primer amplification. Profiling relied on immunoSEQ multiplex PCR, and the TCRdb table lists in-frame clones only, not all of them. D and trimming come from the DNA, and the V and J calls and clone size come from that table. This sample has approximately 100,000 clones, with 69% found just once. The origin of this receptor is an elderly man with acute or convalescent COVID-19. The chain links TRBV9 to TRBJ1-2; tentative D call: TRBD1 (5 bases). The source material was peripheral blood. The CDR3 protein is CASSTEVKGKANYGYTF. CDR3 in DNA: TGTGCCAGCAGCACAGAAGTGAAGGGGAAAGCTAACTATGGCTACACCTTC.